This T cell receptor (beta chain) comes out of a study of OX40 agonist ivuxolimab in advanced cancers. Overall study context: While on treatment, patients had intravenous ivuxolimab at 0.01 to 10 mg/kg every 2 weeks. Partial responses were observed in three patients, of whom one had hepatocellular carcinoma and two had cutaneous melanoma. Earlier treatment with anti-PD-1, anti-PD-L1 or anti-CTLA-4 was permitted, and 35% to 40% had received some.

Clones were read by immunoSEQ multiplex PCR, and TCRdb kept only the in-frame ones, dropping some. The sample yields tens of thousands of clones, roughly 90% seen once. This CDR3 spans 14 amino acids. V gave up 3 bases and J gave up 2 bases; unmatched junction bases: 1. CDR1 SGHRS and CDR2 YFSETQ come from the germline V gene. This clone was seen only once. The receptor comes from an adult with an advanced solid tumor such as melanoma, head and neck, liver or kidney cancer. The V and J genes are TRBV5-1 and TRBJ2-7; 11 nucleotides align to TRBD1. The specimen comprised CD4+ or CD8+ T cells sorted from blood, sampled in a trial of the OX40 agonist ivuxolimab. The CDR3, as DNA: TGCGCCAGCAGCTGGACAGGGGGCCCCTACGAGCAGTACTTC. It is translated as CASSWTGGPYEQYF.